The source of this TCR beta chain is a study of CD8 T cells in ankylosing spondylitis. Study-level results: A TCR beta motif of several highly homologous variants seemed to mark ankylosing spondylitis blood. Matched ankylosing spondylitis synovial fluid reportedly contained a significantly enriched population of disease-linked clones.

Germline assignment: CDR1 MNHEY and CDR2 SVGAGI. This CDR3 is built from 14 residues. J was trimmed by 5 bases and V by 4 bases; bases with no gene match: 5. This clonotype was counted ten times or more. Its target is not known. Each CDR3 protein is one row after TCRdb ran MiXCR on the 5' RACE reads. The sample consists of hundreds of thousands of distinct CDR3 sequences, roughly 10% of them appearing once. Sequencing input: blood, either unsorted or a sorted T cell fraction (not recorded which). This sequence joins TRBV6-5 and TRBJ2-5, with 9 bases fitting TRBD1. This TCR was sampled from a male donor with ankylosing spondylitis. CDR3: CASSFTGGRETQYF. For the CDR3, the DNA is TGTGCCAGCAGTTTTACAGGGGGCCGGGAGACCCAGTACTTC.